The 32 T cell receptor beta chains below come from one sample, sequenced in a study of graft-versus-host responses after intestinal transplantation. Libraries were prepared by immunoSEQ multiplex PCR; TCRdb keeps only in-frame clonotypes and omits some of them. The table includes roughly 75,000 clones, 91% detected once. The antigens these receptors bind are not known. The sample here was unstimulated CD4+ T cells sorted from spleen or lymph node cells, taken before intestinal transplant. Source of these receptors: a human donor who received an intestinal transplant.

This chain links TRBV7-9 with TRBJ1-4; TRBD1 might be the D (6 bases). V was trimmed by 5 bases and J by 5 bases, leaving 15 bases between them. Germline loops: CDR1 SEHNR, CDR2 FQNEAQ (reference sequence). The CDR3 extends over 15 amino acids. As DNA, the CDR3 is TGTGCCAGCAGCCCTGGGGGGGCGGGCAATGAAAAACTGTTTTTT. Protein product: CASSPGGAGNEKLFF.

V is TRBV6-6 and J is TRBJ1-2, with 10 nucleotides matching TRBD1. The germline CDR1 and CDR2 sequences are MNHNY and SVGAGI (reference sequence). The CDR3 totals 14 residues. V shed 4 bases and J 4 bases; nucleotides not matched to a gene: 3. CDR3 residues: CASSSTGGGYGYTF. Here the CDR3 DNA reads TGTGCCAGCAGTTCGACAGGGGGCGGCTATGGCTACACCTTC.

This clone appeared once. The gene calls are TRBV30 and TRBJ2-3, with D possibly TRBD1 on 6 matching bases. This CDR3 has 14 residues. Germline CDR1 and CDR2: GTSNPN and SVGIG (reference sequence). The germline V and J ends were trimmed by 1 base and 5 bases, with 13 bases remaining between them. The CDR3 reads CAWSGLGARDTQYF. The CDR3 nucleotides read TGTGCCTGGAGTGGGCTGGGGGCGAGAGATACGCAGTATTTT.

The V call is TRBV29-1, the J call TRBJ2-3; 11 bases are a match to TRBD2. From germline, CDR1 is SQVTM and CDR2 ANQGSEA. J was trimmed by 7 bases and V by 0 bases; bases with no gene match: 12. The CDR3 has 17 amino acids. DNA for the CDR3: TGCAGCGTTGAAGAAAAGGTGCCTAGCGGGGGGCGGAATACGCAGTATTTT. It encodes CSVEEKVPSGGRNTQYF.

The rearrangement joins TRBV7-2 to TRBJ1-2, with TRBD1 identical over 7 bases. The CDR3 has 16 residues. V was pared by 3 bases and J by 0 bases, with 7 bases of the junction left unmatched. Germline CDR1 SGHTA, CDR2 FQGNSA. The CDR3 sequence is CASSFLWTGSNYGYTF. The CDR3 bases are TGTGCCAGCAGCTTTCTATGGACAGGCTCTAACTATGGCTACACCTTC.

Comments on this clone: In the same sample, other DNA sequences code for this CDR3. The chain is built from TRBV5-1 and TRBJ2-5; D might be TRBD2 (5 bases). The V gene's germline CDR1 is SGHRS and CDR2 YFSETQ. Between the trimmed V and J ends, which lost 4 bases and 3 bases, there was a span of 13 bases. The CDR3 spans 14 residues. CDR3 sequence: CASSAAGGEETQYF. DNA of the CDR3: TGCGCCAGCAGCGCCGCGGGTGGAGAAGAGACCCAGTACTTC.

The chain has TRBV27 and TRBJ2-3; 8 positions agree with TRBD2. Germline CDR1 is MNHEY and CDR2 is SMNVEV (reference sequence). This CDR3 has 17 residues. The V segment lost 3 bases and the J segment 1 base; nucleotides outside the gene matches: 9. The CDR3 nucleotides are TGTGCCAGCAGTTTTACCCAGCGGGGGCCCCGCACAGATACGCAGTATTTT. Amino acids: CASSFTQRGPRTDTQYF.

This clone appeared once. This chain joins TRBV5-1 and TRBJ1-2; TRBD1 agrees at 8 bases. The ends lost 3 bases at V and 6 bases at J; junction bases unmatched: 4. This CDR3 contains 13 residues. The germline gives CDR1 SGHRS, CDR2 YFSETQ. CDR3 in amino acids: CASSSQGGDGYTF. The CDR3 region has the DNA TGCGCCAGCAGCTCACAGGGGGGGGATGGCTACACCTTC.

V usage is TRBV29-1 and J usage is TRBJ2-1; D unresolved. The CDR3 is made up of 12 amino acids. Germline V gives CDR1 SQVTM, CDR2 ANQGSEA. Deletions cut 6 bases from V and 3 bases from J, with 9 bases between. CDR3 region: CSVNRDYNEQFF. CDR3 bases: TGCAGCGTCAACAGAGACTACAATGAGCAGTTCTTC.

The CDR3 here is CASRRPGTGTDTGELFF. The CDR3, as DNA: TGTGCCAGCAGGCGCCCCGGGACAGGGACGGACACCGGGGAGCTGTTTTTT. The V call is TRBV7-2, the J call TRBJ2-2; 9 bases match TRBD1. Germline V gives CDR1 SGHTA, CDR2 FQGNSA. J gave up 3 bases and V 6 bases, and 11 bases lay outside the gene matches. This CDR3 is 17 amino acids long. Combining the CDR3 with reference TRBV7-2 and TRBJ2-2 gives the whole variable domain GAGVSQSPSNKVTEKGKDVELRCDPISGHTALYWYRQSLGQGLEFLIYFQGNSAPDKSGLPSDRFSAERTGGSVSTLTIQRTQQEDSAVYLCASRRPGTGTDTGELFFGEGSRLTVL.

The rearrangement links TRBV6-5 to TRBJ1-1; the D is unclear. The germline CDR1 and CDR2 sequences are MNHEY and SVGAGI. V lost 0 bases and J 2 bases, leaving 13 bases between the germline ends. This CDR3 is built from 16 residues. CDR3: CASSYSSDRTNTEAFF. CDR3 sequence (DNA): TGTGCCAGCAGTTACTCCTCGGACCGGACTAACACTGAAGCTTTCTTT.

J is TRBJ1-2 and V is TRBV9, with 7 bases identical to TRBD1. The CDR3 contains 15 residues. Germline V CDR1 and CDR2: SGDLS, YYNGEE. The ends lost 4 bases at V and 7 bases at J; junction bases unmatched: 13. The chain's CDR3 is CASSPITGVGGGYTF. CDR3 in DNA: TGTGCCAGCAGCCCGATCACAGGGGTTGGGGGTGGCTACACCTTC.

As concerns this clone: Additional DNA sequences in this sample encode the identical CDR3. The chain employs TRBV6-5 and TRBJ1-2; TRBD1 matches 7 bases. Germline-derived CDR1 and CDR2 are MNHEY and SVGAGI. This CDR3 has 13 residues. The ends lost 2 bases at V and 8 bases at J; junction bases unmatched: 5. For the CDR3, the DNA is TGTGCCAGCAGTTACCCGGACAGGACAGGCTACACCTTC. As protein: CASSYPDRTGYTF.

The chain combines TRBV19 with TRBJ1-2, with 11 bases lining up with TRBD1. V was clipped by 3 bases and J by 8 bases; unmatched bases: 5. The length of the CDR3 is 14 residues. Germline V gives CDR1 LNHDA, CDR2 SQIVND (reference sequence). The CDR3 is CASSMGDRGYGYTF. The CDR3 nucleotides read TGTGCCAGTAGTATGGGGGACAGGGGGTACGGCTACACCTTC.

V and J are TRBV7-2 and TRBJ1-2; 7 bases map to TRBD1. The V gene end was trimmed by 5 bases and the J gene end by 6 bases; junction bases not matched to a gene: 12. CDR3 size: 15 residues. Germline values: CDR1 SGHTA, CDR2 FQGNSA. The CDR3 is CASSKSRRDRDGYTF. CDR3 coding DNA: TGTGCCAGCAGCAAGAGTCGGCGGGACAGAGATGGCTACACCTTC.

This chain joins TRBV7-2 and TRBJ1-5; D not resolved. With 5 bases removed from V and 2 bases from J, the gap between germline ends came to 13 bases. CDR1 SGHTA and CDR2 FQGNSA come from the germline V gene. The CDR3 covers 15 residues. CDR3 sequence: CASSTGSWGNQPQHF. In DNA, the CDR3 is TGTGCCAGCAGCACCGGGTCCTGGGGCAATCAGCCCCAGCATTTT.

The CDR3 DNA is TGTGCCAGCAGCTGGAAGACAGAATCAAGATACGAGCAGTACTTC. Translating gives CASSWKTESRYEQYF. The V and J genes are TRBV7-2 and TRBJ2-7; D is possibly TRBD1 (5 bases). The CDR3 is 15 residues long. Trimming stripped 4 bases from V and 4 bases from J, with 17 bases between. CDR1 is SGHTA, CDR2 FQGNSA, per germline.

This clone was observed a few times. The chain uses TRBV10-3 and TRBJ1-2, with 7 bases matching TRBD1. The CDR3 is 13 residues long. Germline-derived CDR1 and CDR2 are ENHRY and SYGVKD. The J segment lost 7 bases and the V segment lost 10 bases, leaving 12 bases of the junction unmatched. The CDR3 is CATTEGALGGYTF. CDR3 DNA sequence: TGTGCCACCACGGAGGGGGCGCTTGGTGGCTACACCTTC.

V is TRBV19 and J is TRBJ2-5; tentative D call: TRBD1 (6 bases). Germline CDR1 is LNHDA and CDR2 is SQIVND (reference sequence). Trimming removed 3 bases at V and 1 base at J, with 15 bases between. The CDR3 has 16 residues. The CDR3 loop is CASSIWTVGSQETQYF. The CDR3 bases are TGTGCCAGTAGTATCTGGACAGTAGGGTCCCAAGAGACCCAGTACTTC. The full variable domain, rest sourced from reference TRBV19 and TRBJ2-5, is DGGITQSPKYLFRKEGQNVTLSCEQNLNHDAMYWYRQDPGQGLRLIYYSQIVNDFQKGDIAEGYSVSREKKESFPLTVTSAQKNPTAFYLCASSIWTVGSQETQYFGPGTRLLVL.

The chain uses TRBV7-2 and TRBJ2-7; 8 nucleotides line up with TRBD2. CDR1 is SGHTA and CDR2 is FQGNSA in the germline V gene. Trimming removed 5 bases from V and 6 bases from J; junction bases left unmatched: 6. The CDR3 covers 13 residues. CDR3 amino acids: CASSLSREGEQYF. CDR3 in DNA: TGTGCCAGCAGCCTCTCCCGGGAGGGCGAGCAGTACTTC.

The chain is built from TRBV14 and TRBJ1-2, with 9 bases that match TRBD1. J lost 6 bases, V lost 4 bases, and 9 bases had no gene match. The CDR3 consists of 15 residues. Germline V gene sequence: CDR1 SGHDN, CDR2 FVKESK. CDR3 nucleotide sequence: TGTGCCAGCAGCCTACTGGACAGGGGACAGGATGGCTACACCTTC. This translates into CASSLLDRGQDGYTF.

V and J are TRBV7-6 and TRBJ2-1; 9 bases line up with TRBD2. Trimming at V came to 2 bases and at J to 2 bases, leaving 10 bases not matched to a gene. The CDR3 runs to 18 residues. CDR1 and CDR2 (germline): SGHVS, FNYEAQ. CDR3 in DNA: TGTGCCAGCAGCTTATGGGATGGAGCGGGGGGTACCTACAATGAGCAGTTCTTC. Translating it yields CASSLWDGAGGTYNEQFF.

The chain recombines TRBV5-4 with TRBJ2-3, with TRBD2 matching over 10 bases. CDR1 SGHNT and CDR2 YYREEE come from the germline V gene (reference sequence). This CDR3 is 15 amino acids long. Trimming at V came to 3 bases and at J to 3 bases, leaving 4 bases not matched to a gene. The DNA for the CDR3 is TGTGCCAGCAGCTCTAGCGGGGGTAGAACAGATACGCAGTATTTT. Amino acids: CASSSSGGRTDTQYF.

V and J are TRBV5-1 and TRBJ2-3, with TRBD1 matching 10 bases. CDR3 size: 14 residues. Germline CDR1 SGHRS, CDR2 YFSETQ. Trimming cost V 9 bases and J 3 bases; bases outside gene matches: 7. The CDR3 DNA reads as TGCGCCACAGGACAGGGGGGGGGAACAGATACGCAGTATTTT. This codes for CATGQGGGTDTQYF.

This clone was detected a few times. The chain carries TRBV5-6 and TRBJ2-6, with a tentative D call TRBD1 (6 bases). CDR1 and CDR2 from the germline V gene are SGHDT and YYEEEE. V was clipped by 2 bases and J by 2 bases, with 8 bases between them. CDR3 length: 15 amino acids. CDR3 protein: CASSLQGTGANVLTF. The CDR3 DNA reads as TGTGCCAGCAGCTTACAGGGCACTGGGGCCAACGTCCTGACTTTC.

This clone was detected once. The rearrangement uses TRBV7-2 and TRBJ2-7, with 9 bases matching TRBD2. V shed 5 bases and J 2 bases; nucleotides not matched to a gene: 7. Looked up from germline, CDR1 is SGHTA and CDR2 is FQGNSA. The CDR3 has 15 residues. The CDR3, as DNA: TGTGCCAGCAGCCACGCTAGCGGGGCGCCCTACGAGCAGTACTTC. Protein product: CASSHASGAPYEQYF. Full variable domain (remainder filled in from reference TRBV7-2 and TRBJ2-7): GAGVSQSPSNKVTEKGKDVELRCDPISGHTALYWYRQSLGQGLEFLIYFQGNSAPDKSGLPSDRFSAERTGGSVSTLTIQRTQQEDSAVYLCASSHASGAPYEQYFGPGTRLTVT.

V is TRBV19 and J is TRBJ1-5; TRBD1 agrees at 9 bases. The V segment lost 5 bases and the J segment 1 base; nucleotides outside the gene matches: 18. CDR3 length: 20 amino acids. Germline V gene lookup returns CDR1 LNHDA and CDR2 SQIVND (reference sequence). CDR3 in DNA: TGTGCCAGTAGTGCTCCGGGACAGGGAAGGGGACCTCGGAGCAATCAGCCCCAGCATTTT. This gives the protein CASSAPGQGRGPRSNQPQHF.

The rearrangement uses TRBV15 and TRBJ2-3, with 12 positions matching TRBD2. V lost 1 base to trimming and J lost 4 bases; unmatched junction nucleotides: 6. CDR1 and CDR2 from the germline V gene are LNHNV and YYDKDF (reference sequence). The CDR3 length is 17 residues. CDR3 protein: CATSRGGLAGKADTQYF. The CDR3 DNA sequence: TGTGCCACCAGCAGAGGTGGACTAGCGGGGAAGGCAGATACGCAGTATTTT.

This chain connects TRBV6-4 to TRBJ1-2; 7 bases are shared with TRBD1. The germline V gene has CDR1 MRHNA and CDR2 SNTAGT. The CDR3 runs to 16 residues. Trimming removed 3 bases from V and 5 bases from J; junction bases left unmatched: 12. The CDR3 reads CASSEEPEGARYGYTF. The CDR3 DNA is TGTGCCAGCAGTGAGGAGCCTGAGGGGGCGCGATATGGCTACACCTTC.

Worth noting for this clone: Different DNA sequences within this sample yield the same CDR3. This chain uses TRBV5-1 with TRBJ1-5, with a tentative D call TRBD1 (5 bases). The CDR3 runs 13 residues. Germline V gene lookup returns CDR1 SGHRS and CDR2 YFSETQ. Trimming took off 4 bases at V and 8 bases at J, with 13 bases between the two ends. The CDR3 region has the DNA TGCGCCAGCAGCCCGGGAGAGGGGAAGCCCCAGCATTTT. Translation: CASSPGEGKPQHF.

The chain couples TRBV2 to TRBJ2-3; 15 bases match TRBD2. CDR1 is SNHLY, CDR2 FYNNEI, per germline. J lost 9 bases, V lost 6 bases, and 7 bases had no gene match. The CDR3 length is 15 residues. The DNA for the CDR3 is TGTGCCAGCAGGAACACCGGGACTAGCGGGGGGACGCAGTATTTT. This translates into CASRNTGTSGGTQYF.

This chain uses TRBV19 with TRBJ2-3, with 8 bases matching TRBD2. The CDR3 is 18 residues long. Per germline, CDR1 LNHDA and CDR2 SQIVND (reference sequence). V shed 1 base, J shed 0 bases, and the junction held 9 bases outside the gene matches. CDR3 loop: CASSIASGGATSTDTQYF. CDR3 bases: TGTGCCAGTAGTATAGCGAGCGGGGGCGCTACTAGCACAGATACGCAGTATTTT. The whole variable domain, filled in from reference TRBV19 and TRBJ2-3, reads DGGITQSPKYLFRKEGQNVTLSCEQNLNHDAMYWYRQDPGQGLRLIYYSQIVNDFQKGDIAEGYSVSREKKESFPLTVTSAQKNPTAFYLCASSIASGGATSTDTQYFGPGTRLTVL.